The source of this T cell receptor (beta chain) is a study of blood T cells in healthy people across ages (dated by TCRdb to between 2014 and 2016). Turning to the overall study: Template switching captured roughly one uniquely barcoded TCR beta cDNA molecule per two T cells in model experiments. To track age-related changes in TCR beta repertoire diversity, the study relied on deep sequencing normalized with unique cDNA molecular identifiers. Donors were grouped into four age groups: young (average approximately 15 years), middle-aged (39), aged (about 59) and long-lived (about 90). Donors of different ages were randomly distributed across sequencing lanes to avoid experimental bias. Using the same blood draw, the study looked at two additional independent replicas of 1 million unique cDNA reads for two donors, one aged 18 to 30 and the other aged 80 or older. Overall results and qualifications from the work: Estimates of total diversity based on one million sequenced T cells were regarded as lower bounds and as underestimates. Observed TCR beta diversity per million T cells fell roughly linearly with age, and a significant reduction was already apparent by age approximately 40. Compared with the aged group, the long-lived group had more naive CD4+ T cells, fewer expanded clones and increased TCR diversity, a pattern suggesting age selection. Bulk unsorted PBMC profiling prevented conclusive comparison of naive and antigen-experienced compartments. Donor CMV infection status was unknown, potentially confounding age-related changes in expanded clonotypes. There was a strong correlation between observed TCR beta diversity and the percentage of naive T cells measured by flow cytometry.

The roughly 42 donors, aged 6 to 90 years, were systemically healthy Caucasian individuals from Russia. About 10 milliliters of peripheral blood were collected from each donor into EDTA-treated Vacutainer tubes. PBMCs were isolated by Ficoll-Paque density-gradient centrifugation, with at least 7 million obtained per sample. Total RNA, at least 5 micrograms per sample, was extracted from PBMCs with Trizol reagent. Naive CD45RAhigh/CD27high T cell percentages were measured by flow cytometry on a PBMC aliquot from every donor. Remarks on this clonotype: This receptor's antigen is unknown. Base qualities are not provided; no much larger clone lies one nucleotide away.

A distance of 12 bases separates the germline ends of V and J, which lose 1 base and 9 bases respectively. Including cysteine and phenylalanine, the CDR3 has 13 amino acids. Just the 39-base CDR3 DNA is kept, in frame starting at base 1. The library relied on 5' RACE. Sequencing was carried out with an Illumina HiSeq 2500. A second PCR of roughly 7 to 12 cycles was run with a J-beta primer mix and a sample-barcoded 5' primer. A unique molecular identifier was introduced onto each TCR beta cDNA molecule by a template-switch 5' adaptor carrying 12 random nucleotides. Each sample yielded at least 2.5 million CDR3-containing paired-end reads. First-strand cDNA was synthesized from all RNA with the Mint cDNA synthesis kit, primed by a TRBC-specific oligonucleotide. Following uracil-DNA glycosylase treatment, a first 18-cycle PCR with universal primers M1SS and BC2_uni_R was performed on all cDNA. In the original analysis: Each sample was normalized by randomly selecting 1 million high-quality reads, each carrying a distinct molecular identifier. Instead of being binned into consensus sequences, reads with shared molecular identifiers were discarded. CDR3 identification, clonotype clustering and error correction used MiTCR with a Q25 quality threshold and the strictest error-elimination algorithm. A nonparametric unseen species model with Euler transformation was used to estimate a lower bound on total TCR beta diversity. Using fastp at Q25 and MiXCR, TCRdb reprocessed the public reads and kept productive beta chains. For every CDR3 protein sequence, its rows merge into one entry that carries the most common genes and DNA. None of the V and J calls come from the authors' own analysis; TCRdb made them. This sample holds about 640,000 distinct CDR3 sequences; approximately 59% were observed only once. Jointly, the top ten make up over 35% of the sample.

The source of this sequence is a man aged 60-69 years in good health. The chain joins TRBV12-3 or TRBV12-4 to TRBJ2-5, with the D gene too uncertain to name. Sequences were obtained from blood. The sequenced DNA is TGTGCCAGCAGTTTAGGACAAATAAGGCCCCAGTACTTC. It encodes CASSLGQIRPQYF.